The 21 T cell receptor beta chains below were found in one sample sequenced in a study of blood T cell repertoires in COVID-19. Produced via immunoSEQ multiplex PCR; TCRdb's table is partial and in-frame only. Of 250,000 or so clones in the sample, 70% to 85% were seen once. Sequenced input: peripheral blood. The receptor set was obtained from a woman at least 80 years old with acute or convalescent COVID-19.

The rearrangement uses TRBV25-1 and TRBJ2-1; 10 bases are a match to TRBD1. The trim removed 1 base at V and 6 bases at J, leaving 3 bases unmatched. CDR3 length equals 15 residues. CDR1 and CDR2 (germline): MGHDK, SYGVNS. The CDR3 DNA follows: TGTGCCAGCAGTGAATTGGGACAGGGGTTCAATGAGCAGTTCTTC. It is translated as CASSELGQGFNEQFF.

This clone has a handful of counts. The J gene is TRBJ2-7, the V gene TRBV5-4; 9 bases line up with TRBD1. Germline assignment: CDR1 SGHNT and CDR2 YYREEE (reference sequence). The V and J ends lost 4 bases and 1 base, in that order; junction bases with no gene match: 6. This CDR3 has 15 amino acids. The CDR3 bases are TGTGCCAGCAGCGCCCCGACAGGGGGGTCCTACGAGCAGTACTTC. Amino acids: CASSAPTGGSYEQYF.

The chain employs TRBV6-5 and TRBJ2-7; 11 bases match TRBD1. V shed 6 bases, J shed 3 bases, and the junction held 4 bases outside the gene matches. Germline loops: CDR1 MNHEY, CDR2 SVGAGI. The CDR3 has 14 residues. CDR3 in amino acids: CASRDRGLLYEQYF. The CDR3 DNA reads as TGTGCCAGCAGGGACAGGGGGCTTCTCTACGAGCAGTACTTC.

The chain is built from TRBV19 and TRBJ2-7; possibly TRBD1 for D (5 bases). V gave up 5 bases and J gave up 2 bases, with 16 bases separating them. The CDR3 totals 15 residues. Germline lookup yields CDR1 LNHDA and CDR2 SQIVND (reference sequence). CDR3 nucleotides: TGTGCCAGTAGTGTAACGGTCGGACAAGCCTACGAGCAGTACTTC. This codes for CASSVTVGQAYEQYF. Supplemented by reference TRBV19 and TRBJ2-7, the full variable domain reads DGGITQSPKYLFRKEGQNVTLSCEQNLNHDAMYWYRQDPGQGLRLIYYSQIVNDFQKGDIAEGYSVSREKKESFPLTVTSAQKNPTAFYLCASSVTVGQAYEQYFGPGTRLTVT.

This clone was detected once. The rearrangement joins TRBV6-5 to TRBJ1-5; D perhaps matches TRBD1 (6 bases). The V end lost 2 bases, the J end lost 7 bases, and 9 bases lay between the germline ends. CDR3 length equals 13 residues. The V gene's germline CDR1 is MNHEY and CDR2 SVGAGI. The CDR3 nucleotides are TGTGCCAGCAGTTACACCCAGGGGCAGCCCCAGCATTTT. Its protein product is CASSYTQGQPQHF.

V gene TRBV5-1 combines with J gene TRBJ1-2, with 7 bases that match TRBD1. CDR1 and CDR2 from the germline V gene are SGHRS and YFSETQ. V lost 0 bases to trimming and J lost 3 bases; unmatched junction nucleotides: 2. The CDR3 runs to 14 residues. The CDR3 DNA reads TGCGCCAGCAGCTTGGGTCAGGGGGACTATGGCTACACCTTC. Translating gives CASSLGQGDYGYTF.

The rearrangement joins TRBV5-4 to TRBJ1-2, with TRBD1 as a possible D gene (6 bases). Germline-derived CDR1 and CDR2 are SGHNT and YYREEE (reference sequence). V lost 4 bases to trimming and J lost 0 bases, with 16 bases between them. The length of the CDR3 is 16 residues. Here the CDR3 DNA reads TGTGCCAGCAGCCCGGATATCGGACAGCCTAACTATGGCTACACCTTC. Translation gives CASSPDIGQPNYGYTF.

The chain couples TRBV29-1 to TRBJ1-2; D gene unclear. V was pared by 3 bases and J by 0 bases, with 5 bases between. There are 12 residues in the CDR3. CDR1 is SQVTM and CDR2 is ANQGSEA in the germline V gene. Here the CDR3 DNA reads TGCAGCGTTGACAGTTCTAACTATGGCTACACCTTC. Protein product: CSVDSSNYGYTF.

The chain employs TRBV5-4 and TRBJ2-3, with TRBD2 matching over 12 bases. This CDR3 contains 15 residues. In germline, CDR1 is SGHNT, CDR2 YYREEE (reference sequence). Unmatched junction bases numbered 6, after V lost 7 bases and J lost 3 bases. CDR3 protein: CASAPSGGATDTQYF. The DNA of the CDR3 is TGTGCCAGCGCCCCTAGCGGGGGGGCTACAGATACGCAGTATTTT. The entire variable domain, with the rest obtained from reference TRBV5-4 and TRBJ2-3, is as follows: ETGVTQSPTHLIKTRGQQVTLRCSSQSGHNTVSWYQQALGQGPQFIFQYYREEENGRGNFPPRFSGLQFPNYSSELNVNALELDDSALYLCASAPSGGATDTQYFGPGTRLTVL.

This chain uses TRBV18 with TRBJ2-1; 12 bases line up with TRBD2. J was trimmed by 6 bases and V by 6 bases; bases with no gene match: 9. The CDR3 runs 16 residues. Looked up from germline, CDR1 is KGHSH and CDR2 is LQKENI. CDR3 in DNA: TGTGCCAGCTCTCCCACTCTAGCGGGAGGGACCAATGAGCAGTTCTTC. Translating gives CASSPTLAGGTNEQFF.

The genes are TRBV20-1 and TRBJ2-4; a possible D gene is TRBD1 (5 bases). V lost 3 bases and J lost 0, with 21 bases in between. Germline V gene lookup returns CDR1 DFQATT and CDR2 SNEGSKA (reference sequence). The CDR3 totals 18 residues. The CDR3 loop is CSASFPTAPTLAKNIQYF. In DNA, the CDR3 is TGCAGTGCTAGTTTTCCGACAGCCCCGACCCTAGCCAAAAACATTCAGTACTTC.

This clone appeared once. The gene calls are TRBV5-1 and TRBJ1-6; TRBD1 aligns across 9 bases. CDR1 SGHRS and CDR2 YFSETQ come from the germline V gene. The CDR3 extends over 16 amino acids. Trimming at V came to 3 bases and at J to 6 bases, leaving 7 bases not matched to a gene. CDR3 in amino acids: CASSSQQGAGNSPLHF. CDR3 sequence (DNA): TGCGCCAGCAGCTCTCAACAGGGGGCCGGTAATTCACCCCTCCACTTT. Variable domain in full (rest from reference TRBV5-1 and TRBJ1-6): KAGVTQTPRYLIKTRGQQVTLSCSPISGHRSVSWYQQTPGQGLQFLFEYFSETQRNKGNFPGRFSGRQFSNSRSEMNVSTLELGDSALYLCASSSQQGAGNSPLHFGNGTRLTVT.

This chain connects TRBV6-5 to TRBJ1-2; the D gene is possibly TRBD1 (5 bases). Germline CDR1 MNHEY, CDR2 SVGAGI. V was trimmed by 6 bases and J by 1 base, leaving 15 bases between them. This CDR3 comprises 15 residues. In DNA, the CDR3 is TGTGCCAGCAGCTACCTCTCGGGACTTAACTATGGCTACACCTTC. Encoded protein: CASSYLSGLNYGYTF.

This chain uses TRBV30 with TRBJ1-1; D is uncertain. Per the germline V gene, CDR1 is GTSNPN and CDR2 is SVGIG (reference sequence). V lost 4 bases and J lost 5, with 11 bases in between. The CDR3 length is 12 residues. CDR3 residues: CAWKADGTEAFF. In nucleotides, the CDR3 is TGTGCCTGGAAGGCGGATGGAACTGAAGCTTTCTTT.

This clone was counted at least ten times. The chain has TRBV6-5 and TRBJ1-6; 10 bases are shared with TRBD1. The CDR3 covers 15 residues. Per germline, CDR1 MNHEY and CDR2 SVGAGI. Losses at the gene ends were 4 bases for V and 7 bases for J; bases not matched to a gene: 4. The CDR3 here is CASSSGTGDNSPLHF. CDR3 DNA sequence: TGTGCCAGCAGTTCCGGGACAGGGGACAATTCACCCCTCCACTTT.

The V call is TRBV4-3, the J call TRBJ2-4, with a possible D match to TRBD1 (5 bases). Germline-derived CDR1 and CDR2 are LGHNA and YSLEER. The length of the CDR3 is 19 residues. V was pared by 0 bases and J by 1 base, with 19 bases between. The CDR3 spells CASSQEYPGAGQAKNIQYF. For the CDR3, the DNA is TGCGCCAGCAGCCAAGAGTACCCTGGGGCAGGCCAGGCCAAAAACATTCAGTACTTC.

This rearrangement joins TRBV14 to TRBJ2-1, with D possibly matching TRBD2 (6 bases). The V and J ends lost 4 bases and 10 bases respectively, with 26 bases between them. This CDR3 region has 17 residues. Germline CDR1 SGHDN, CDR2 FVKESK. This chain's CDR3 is CASSPEAEGWSFREQFF. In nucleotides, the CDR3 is TGTGCCAGCAGCCCCGAGGCGGAGGGGTGGAGCTTTCGGGAGCAGTTCTTC.

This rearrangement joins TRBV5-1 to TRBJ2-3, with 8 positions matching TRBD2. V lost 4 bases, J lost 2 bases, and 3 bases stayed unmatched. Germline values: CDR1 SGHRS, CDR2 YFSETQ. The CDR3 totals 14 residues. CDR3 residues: CASSIAGNTDTQYF. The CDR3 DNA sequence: TGCGCCAGCAGCATAGCGGGGAACACAGATACGCAGTATTTT. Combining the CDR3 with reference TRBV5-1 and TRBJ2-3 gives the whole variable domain KAGVTQTPRYLIKTRGQQVTLSCSPISGHRSVSWYQQTPGQGLQFLFEYFSETQRNKGNFPGRFSGRQFSNSRSEMNVSTLELGDSALYLCASSIAGNTDTQYFGPGTRLTVL.

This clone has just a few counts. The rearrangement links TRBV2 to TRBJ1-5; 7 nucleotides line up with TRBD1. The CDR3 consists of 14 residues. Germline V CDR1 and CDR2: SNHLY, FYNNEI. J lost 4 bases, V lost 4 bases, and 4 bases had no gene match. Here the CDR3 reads CASSAGQPNQPQHF. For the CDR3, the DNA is TGTGCCAGCAGTGCGGGACAGCCTAATCAGCCCCAGCATTTT.

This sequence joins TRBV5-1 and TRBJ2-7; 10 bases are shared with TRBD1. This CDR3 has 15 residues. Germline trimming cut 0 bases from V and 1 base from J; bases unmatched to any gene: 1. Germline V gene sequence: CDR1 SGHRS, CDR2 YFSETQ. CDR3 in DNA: TGCGCCAGCAGCTTGGGGGGACAGGGGTCCTACGAGCAGTACTTC. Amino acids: CASSLGGQGSYEQYF.

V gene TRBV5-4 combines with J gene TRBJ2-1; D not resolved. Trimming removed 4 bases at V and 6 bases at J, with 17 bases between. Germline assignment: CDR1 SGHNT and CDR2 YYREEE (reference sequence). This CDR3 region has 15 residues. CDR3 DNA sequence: TGTGCCAGCAGCCATGGCGGTCCCATGGGCAATGAGCAGTTCTTC. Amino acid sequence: CASSHGGPMGNEQFF. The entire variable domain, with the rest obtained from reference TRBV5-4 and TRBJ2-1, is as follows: ETGVTQSPTHLIKTRGQQVTLRCSSQSGHNTVSWYQQALGQGPQFIFQYYREEENGRGNFPPRFSGLQFPNYSSELNVNALELDDSALYLCASSHGGPMGNEQFFGPGTRLTVL.